Following are 32 T cell receptor beta chains from one sample sequenced in a study of shared clonotypes between healthy human individuals. Profiled with immunoSEQ multiplex PCR; TCRdb holds only in-frame clones, not every one. The table lists 2 million to 2.5 million clones, around 90% of them singletons. Sequenced input: naive CD4+ T cells from PBMCs. Subset defined: CD45RA+ positively selected. The receptors stem from a man younger than 35 in good health. Some clones in this sample may be carry-over from other donors' samples.

Comment on this clone: This sample also contains other DNA sequences that code for the same CDR3. The rearrangement joins TRBV30 to TRBJ2-5, with D unclear. This CDR3 region has 12 residues. Germline V gives CDR1 GTSNPN, CDR2 SVGIG (reference sequence). V dropped 1 base and J dropped 5 bases, with 8 bases sitting between them. The CDR3 loop is CAWSGGQETQYF. CDR3 coding DNA: TGTGCCTGGAGTGGGGGTCAGGAGACCCAGTACTTC.

The J gene is TRBJ1-4, the V gene TRBV21-1; the table's D call TRBD1 went unverified against the DNA. TRBV21-1 is a listed pseudogene. The CDR3 spans 15 residues. The CDR3 DNA reads TGTGCCAGCAGCTCAGACAGGGGGCGTAATGAAAAACTGTTTTTT. As protein: CASSSDRGRNEKLFF.

V and J are TRBV27 and TRBJ2-1; a weak D match, TRBD2 (6 bases). This CDR3 has 16 amino acids. The germline gives CDR1 MNHEY, CDR2 SMNVEV (reference sequence). Between the trimmed V and J ends, which lost 5 bases and 7 bases, there was a span of 21 bases. The CDR3 loop is CASSSRDSLVGNEQFF. The CDR3 coding sequence is TGTGCCAGCAGTAGCCGGGACTCCCTAGTGGGGAATGAGCAGTTCTTC.

CDR3 sequence: CAIKRDRGSTDTQYF. The CDR3 DNA sequence: TGTGCCATCAAGAGGGACAGGGGTAGCACAGATACGCAGTATTTT. The gene calls are TRBV10-3 and TRBJ2-3, with 10 bases matching TRBD1. Germline lookup yields CDR1 ENHRY and CDR2 SYGVKD. This CDR3 region has 15 residues. V gave up 7 bases and J gave up 0 bases; unmatched junction bases: 4.

V usage is TRBV6-6 and J usage is TRBJ1-1; D call uncertain. Germline CDR1 reads MNHNY; CDR2 reads SVGAGI (reference sequence). CDR3 length: 11 amino acids. V dropped 5 bases and J dropped 7 bases, with 8 bases sitting between them. The CDR3 here is CASSESGEAFF. CDR3 DNA sequence: TGTGCCAGCAGTGAAAGTGGTGAAGCTTTCTTT.

In DNA, the CDR3 is TGTGCCAGCACCCGGTTTAGGTCAGTCCCGAGCTCCTACAATGAGCAGTTCTTC. Amino acids: CASTRFRSVPSSYNEQFF. The chain combines TRBV7-8 with TRBJ2-1; no reliable D call. The V end lost 7 bases, the J end lost 0 bases, and 22 bases lay between the germline ends. The CDR3 length is 18 residues. Looked up from germline, CDR1 is SGHVS and CDR2 is FQNEAQ. The complete variable domain, with remaining parts taken from reference TRBV7-8 and TRBJ2-1, reads GAGVSQSPRYKVAKRGQDVALRCDPISGHVSLFWYQQALGQGPEFLTYFQNEAQLDKSGLPSDRFFAERPEGSVSTLKIQRTQQEDSAVYLCASTRFRSVPSSYNEQFFGPGTRLTVL.

The genes are TRBV7-2 and TRBJ2-7, with D hard to call. The CDR3 spans 14 residues. Germline V lookup: CDR1 SGHTA, CDR2 FQGNSA. V lost 5 bases to trimming and J lost 2 bases, with 13 bases between them. The CDR3 loop is CASSLTFGAYEQYF. CDR3 DNA: TGTGCCAGCAGCCTAACGTTCGGAGCCTACGAGCAGTACTTC.

V and J are TRBV6-6 and TRBJ2-3; TRBD2 aligns across 12 bases. CDR1 and CDR2 from the germline V gene are MNHNY and SVGAGI (reference sequence). V shed 5 bases, J shed 4 bases, and the junction held 4 bases outside the gene matches. The CDR3 totals 15 residues. The CDR3 is CASSTTSGSSDTQYF. The DNA for the CDR3 is TGTGCCAGCAGTACGACTAGCGGGAGTTCAGATACGCAGTATTTT.

Points on this clone: At the DNA level, this CDR3 is encoded by other sequences in the same sample as well. V and J are TRBV5-4 and TRBJ2-2; possibly TRBD2 for D (5 bases). Between the trimmed V and J ends, which lost 1 base and 1 base, there was a span of 8 bases. Germline V gives CDR1 SGHNT, CDR2 YYREEE (reference sequence). This CDR3 comprises 15 residues. CDR3 sequence: CASSLRRGNTGELFF. The CDR3 DNA reads as TGTGCCAGCAGCTTGCGCCGGGGGAACACCGGGGAGCTGTTTTTT.

This chain connects TRBV11-2 to TRBJ2-2, with D perhaps matching TRBD1 (5 bases). The CDR3 runs to 15 residues. CDR1 and CDR2 (germline): SGHAT, FQNNGV. Deletions cut 5 bases from V and 3 bases from J, with 13 bases between. CDR3: CASSITDSYTGELFF. In nucleotides, the CDR3 is TGTGCCAGCAGCATTACTGACAGCTACACCGGGGAGCTGTTTTTT.

The V and J genes are TRBV28 and TRBJ2-2; possibly TRBD1 or TRBD2 for D (5 bases each). Germline assignment: CDR1 MDHEN and CDR2 SYDVKM. The CDR3 runs to 14 residues. V lost 5 bases to trimming and J lost 4 bases, with 11 bases between them. The CDR3 region has the DNA TGTGCCAGCAGTCGAGGGGAACTCACCGGGGAGCTGTTTTTT. It yields the protein CASSRGELTGELFF.

This clone is a singleton in its sample. The chain links TRBV7-2 to TRBJ1-5; D gene uncertain. This CDR3 has 14 amino acids. V dropped 2 bases and J dropped 5 bases, with 10 bases sitting between them. The germline V gene encodes CDR1 SGHTA and CDR2 FQGNSA. The CDR3 DNA is TGTGCCAGCAGCTTATCAACGTTTGATCAGCCCCAGCATTTT. It encodes CASSLSTFDQPQHF.

V is TRBV5-4 and J is TRBJ2-7, with 8 bases matching TRBD2. This CDR3 is 14 amino acids long. CDR1 is SGHNT, CDR2 YYREEE, per germline (reference sequence). V was pared by 4 bases and J by 6 bases, with 9 bases of the junction left unmatched. CDR3 loop: CASSLQGGRREQYF. DNA for the CDR3: TGTGCCAGCAGCCTCCAAGGCGGGAGGCGCGAGCAGTACTTC.

J is TRBJ2-2 and V is TRBV20-1, with D unresolved. Trimming cost V 6 bases and J 10 bases, with 12 bases left between them. CDR1 and CDR2 from the germline V gene are DFQATT and SNEGSKA (reference sequence). The CDR3 loop spans 11 amino acids. CDR3 DNA: TGCAGTGCCCCATGGAATTCGGAGCTGTTTTTT. Translating it yields CSAPWNSELFF.

CDR3 region: CASSPQGMAVQYF. DNA for the CDR3: TGTGCCAGCAGCCCCCAAGGGATGGCGGTGCAGTACTTC. V gene TRBV11-3 combines with J gene TRBJ2-5; D unclear. Trimming shortened V by 5 bases and J by 11 bases, and 18 bases separated the two germline ends. Germline values: CDR1 SGHNT, CDR2 YENEEA. The CDR3 runs to 13 residues.

This clone was counted a single time. Different DNA sequences within this sample yield the same CDR3. The V call is TRBV9, the J call TRBJ2-1; 7 bases are shared with TRBD2. Germline-derived CDR1 and CDR2 are SGDLS and YYNGEE. CDR3 length equals 15 residues. J was trimmed by 7 bases and V by 0 bases; bases with no gene match: 7. The CDR3 protein is CASSVEGLPYNEQFF. The CDR3 nucleotides are TGTGCCAGCAGCGTAGAGGGACTACCTTATAATGAGCAGTTCTTC.

This rearrangement joins TRBV7-9 to TRBJ1-5, with a possible D match to TRBD1 (5 bases). Germline V gives CDR1 SEHNR, CDR2 FQNEAQ (reference sequence). This CDR3 spans 16 amino acids. V lost 1 base and J lost 1, with 11 bases in between. CDR3 residues: CASSLGGRVSNQPQHF. The CDR3 DNA reads as TGTGCCAGCAGCTTAGGCGGCAGGGTAAGCAATCAGCCCCAGCATTTT.

This clone has a single count. The chain links TRBV19 to TRBJ2-3; 11 nucleotides align to TRBD1. This CDR3 comprises 15 residues. In germline, CDR1 is LNHDA, CDR2 SQIVND (reference sequence). Trimming at V came to 4 bases and at J to 6 bases, leaving 6 bases not matched to a gene. This CDR3 reads CASSRTGGARDTQYF. CDR3 bases: TGTGCCAGTAGTAGGACAGGGGGCGCGAGGGATACGCAGTATTTT.

The V and J genes are TRBV10-3 and TRBJ2-2; tentatively, D is TRBD2 (6 bases). Germline values: CDR1 ENHRY, CDR2 SYGVKD. This CDR3 comprises 14 residues. Trimming removed 6 bases from V and 1 base from J, with 9 bases in between. CDR3 DNA sequence: TGTGCCATCAGGGACTATCAGAACACCGGGGAGCTGTTTTTT. Amino acids: CAIRDYQNTGELFF.

For the CDR3, the DNA is TGTGCCAGCAGCGCCGGACAGGGGAGTGGTGAGCAGTACTTC. Translated, it gives CASSAGQGSGEQYF. This chain joins TRBV9 and TRBJ2-7; the match to TRBD1 covers 9 bases. The trim removed 3 bases at V and 7 bases at J, leaving 8 bases unmatched. The CDR3 sequence is 14 residues long. Germline V gives CDR1 SGDLS, CDR2 YYNGEE.

This sequence joins TRBV6-7 and TRBJ1-4; D remains ambiguous. TRBV6-7 is recorded as an ORF, its role being uncertain. Deletions cut 1 base from V and 6 bases from J, with 12 bases between. This CDR3 has 15 amino acids. CDR3 DNA: TGTGCCAGCAGTTACTACAGTTTGGTTGATGAAAAACTGTTTTTT. This encodes CASSYYSLVDEKLFF.

CDR3 DNA sequence: TGTGCCAGTAGTCCCCTCGGAGGGACAGACTACGAGCAGTACTTC. As protein: CASSPLGGTDYEQYF. This rearrangement joins TRBV19 to TRBJ2-7; D is perhaps TRBD1 (7 bases). The germline V gene has CDR1 LNHDA and CDR2 SQIVND (reference sequence). Trimming cost V 5 bases and J 3 bases, with 17 bases left between them. The CDR3 covers 15 residues.

The chain joins TRBV28 to TRBJ1-2; unclear D gene. V dropped 8 bases and J dropped 8 bases, with 15 bases sitting between them. The CDR3 has 12 amino acids. The germline V gene encodes CDR1 MDHEN and CDR2 SYDVKM. The CDR3 DNA follows: TGTGCCAGCGCCGATAACGTGGCGGGCTACACCTTC. Protein: CASADNVAGYTF.

V is TRBV7-9 and J is TRBJ1-1, with D perhaps matching TRBD1 (5 bases). V was shortened by 4 bases and J by 6 bases, with 30 bases between the two germline ends. In germline, CDR1 is SEHNR, CDR2 FQNEAQ (reference sequence). The CDR3 contains 19 residues. CDR3 residues: CASSSLRRGWEVGFPEAFF. CDR3 coding DNA: TGTGCCAGCAGCTCCCTCAGGAGGGGATGGGAAGTGGGGTTCCCTGAAGCTTTCTTT.

The genes are TRBV7-3 and TRBJ2-3; TRBD2 might be the D (6 bases). This CDR3 region has 15 residues. Germline V CDR1 and CDR2: SGHTA, FQGTGA. The germline V and J ends were trimmed by 1 base and 2 bases, with 10 bases remaining between them. Written as DNA, the CDR3 is TGTGCCAGCAGCTTAAGGGGCGGGGCCACAGATACGCAGTATTTT. Protein sequence: CASSLRGGATDTQYF.

In nucleotides, the CDR3 is TGCAGCGTTGAAGAACCGGGAGGTGCCTGGGGCTACACCTTC. Its translation is CSVEEPGGAWGYTF. The V gene is TRBV29-1, the J gene TRBJ1-2; D call uncertain. Germline loops: CDR1 SQVTM, CDR2 ANQGSEA. Between the trimmed V and J ends, which lost 0 bases and 8 bases, there was a span of 16 bases. CDR3 length: 14 residues.

This clone was detected only once. The J gene is TRBJ2-1, the V gene TRBV5-5, with TRBD2 matching over 9 bases. The CDR3 extends over 14 amino acids. Losses at the gene ends were 4 bases for V and 16 bases for J; bases not matched to a gene: 15. Germline V gives CDR1 SGHKS, CDR2 YYEKEE (reference sequence). CDR3 loop: CASSGNTGTSIQFF. CDR3 in DNA: TGTGCCAGCAGCGGAAACACCGGGACTAGCATCCAATTCTTC.

As concerns this clone: This same CDR3 is encoded by further DNA sequences in the sample. The V call is TRBV5-4, the J call TRBJ2-5, with D unclear. This CDR3 spans 12 amino acids. V shed 0 bases and J shed 5 bases, with 5 bases lying between them. Germline V gene data show CDR1 as SGHNT and CDR2 as YYREEE (reference sequence). CDR3 in DNA: TGTGCCAGCAGCTTGGGTCAGGAGACCCAGTACTTC. This translates into CASSLGQETQYF.

The V and J genes are TRBV28 and TRBJ2-7; D might be TRBD1 (6 bases). V gave up 7 bases and J gave up 3 bases, with 16 bases separating them. The CDR3 has 14 amino acids. CDR1 MDHEN and CDR2 SYDVKM come from the germline V gene. CDR3 nucleotide sequence: TGTGCCAGCACCCAGACGGGACACATCTACGAGCAGTACTTC. It codes for CASTQTGHIYEQYF.

This rearrangement joins TRBV7-2 to TRBJ2-3; TRBD2 is a possible D gene (7 bases). CDR1 is SGHTA and CDR2 is FQGNSA in the germline V gene. The length of the CDR3 is 16 residues. V lost 4 bases and J 6 bases, leaving 20 bases between the germline ends. In nucleotides, the CDR3 is TGTGCCAGCAGCTGGGGGCAGGCGGGAGAAGGGGATACGCAGTATTTT. Translating it yields CASSWGQAGEGDTQYF.

The chain links TRBV7-9 to TRBJ1-2; 9 bases match TRBD1. Germline V gene sequence: CDR1 SEHNR, CDR2 FQNEAQ (reference sequence). V dropped 4 bases and J dropped 7; count of bases not matched to a gene: 1. The CDR3 is 12 amino acids. CDR3 protein: CASSSGQGGYTF. The CDR3, as DNA: TGTGCCAGCAGCTCGGGACAGGGTGGCTACACCTTC.

The chain carries TRBV9 and TRBJ1-3; no clear D. From germline, CDR1 is SGDLS and CDR2 YYNGEE. CDR3 length equals 15 residues. Trimming removed 3 bases from V and 0 bases from J, with 10 bases in between. The CDR3 spells CASSALPTSGNTIYF. In nucleotides, the CDR3 is TGTGCCAGCAGCGCCCTCCCGACCTCTGGAAACACCATATATTTT. Full variable domain (missing parts from reference TRBV9 and TRBJ1-3): DSGVTQTPKHLITATGQRVTLRCSPRSGDLSVYWYQQSLDQGLQFLIQYYNGEERAKGNILERFSAQQFPDLHSELNLSSLELGDSALYFCASSALPTSGNTIYFGEGSWLTVV.